This T cell receptor beta chain was identified in a study of lymphopenia after photon versus proton radiotherapy. Study-wide points: Proton therapy kept repertoires fairly stable, unlike photons, which gained effector/memory cells.

Worth noting for this clone: Its antigen is not known.

Per germline, CDR1 GTSNPN and CDR2 SVGIG (reference sequence). This CDR3 comprises 12 residues. V was clipped by 1 base and J by 4 bases, with 5 bases between them. Libraries were prepared by immunoSEQ multiplex PCR; TCRdb keeps only in-frame clonotypes and omits some of them. The data hold approximately 160,000 clones, with approximately 90% observed a single time. The chain recombines TRBV30 with TRBJ2-1; the D is unclear. This receptor was identified in a man aged 50 to 60 with gastric cancer. This specimen was peripheral blood, taken from a patient treated with photon-based radiotherapy. CDR3 region: CAWSGPYNEQFF. The CDR3 nucleotides are TGTGCCTGGAGTGGACCTTACAATGAGCAGTTCTTC.